This T cell receptor (beta chain) was captured in a study of Tregs in tolerant kidney transplant recipients (dated by TCRdb to about 2019). Concerning the study at large: TCRbeta sequencing was used in the study to identify donor-specific regulatory T cells before combined kidney and bone marrow transplantation, and the identified cells were then tracked after transplant. TCRbeta repertoire sequencing was used in a few healthy controls to compare several methods for expanding Tregs specific for an allogeneic donor. What the work shows at the level of the full study, not this receptor alone: Expanding Tregs with activated donor B cells appeared to identify the most biologically relevant and donor-specific TCRbeta repertoire. The study was limited by small patient numbers, and the findings need validation in larger populations and under other immunosuppression protocols. Biological reproducibility was not examined directly, but technical replication error appeared to be minimal.

Thawed PBMCs were FACS-sorted into unstimulated Tregs (CD4+CD25+CD127-), CD4+ non-Tregs (CD4+CD25-), CD4 cells and CD8 cells. Healthy control blood came either as purchased buffy coats or from healthy volunteers. Healthy control blood was separated into PBMCs by Ficoll density gradient and cryopreserved, and patient PBMCs were collected both before and after transplant. Measured from the cysteine to the phenylalanine, the CDR3 is 12 residues long. The read is trimmed to its CDR3 DNA, 36 bases read in frame from base 1. Relative to germline, V is 1 base shorter and J is 6 bases shorter, with 4 bases between their ends. Genomic DNA was extracted from sorted cells with the QIAGEN DNeasy Blood and Tissue Kit for TCRbeta CDR3 sequencing. High-throughput TCRbeta CDR3 sequencing, which included PCR amplification with bias correction and internal controls, was done commercially through immunoSEQ. The source study handled its data this way. Unique productive TCRbeta sequences were defined by CDR3 nucleotide sequence where primers matched, otherwise by CDR3 amino acid sequence with Vbeta and Jbeta genes. To correct sorting error, sequences shared between sorted populations at a frequency ratio of 2:1 or less were removed; the rest were assigned to the higher population. Sequences were defined as donor-reactive when expanded at least 5-fold in CFSE-low cells versus unstimulated cells and present at a frequency of at least 0.01% in CFSE-low cells. Repertoire divergence was quantified by Jensen-Shannon divergence calculated from the top 100 TCRbeta sequences ranked by frequency. When a sample had multiple sequencing runs, each run was corrected for sorting error separately and the runs were then pooled. TCRdb carries this immuneACCESS record with in-frame sequences only. Its versions omit some clonotypes, under half of them owing to an unresolved V gene in the studies checked, with the rest unexplained. V and J calls and clone size are as listed in that table; D and trimming were resolved from the DNA. The sample yields hundreds of thousands of clones; about 80% were counted once. The ten largest account for about 0.64% of the sample.

In the case of this clone: Its cognate antigen has yet to be identified. No clone much larger than this one lies a single base away; base qualities are absent.

The sequenced sample was CD4+ T cells from blood. The TCR sequence derives from a human donor in good health. The chain joins TRBV23-1 to TRBJ1-5; the D segment cannot be called with confidence. TRBV23-1 is an ORF, and what it does is uncertain. The CDR3 is CASSQYGQPQHF. Read as DNA, the sequence is TGCGCCAGCAGTCAATACGGTCAGCCCCAGCATTTT.